This passage covers 32 T cell receptor beta chains from one sample sequenced in a study of T-cell memory formation after mild COVID-19. TCRdb used MiXCR to reprocess the 5' RACE reads, holding one entry per CDR3 protein. This table holds approximately 410,000 distinct CDR3 sequences, more than 20% found once. Input material: PBMCs or a T cell subset sorted from them (not recorded which). These receptors all stem from an adult woman who had mild COVID-19 (a few samples of this study predate the infection). Cell type and time point are not known.

The chain carries TRBV5-1 and TRBJ1-1; D might be TRBD1 (6 bases). There are 13 residues in the CDR3. Per the germline V gene, CDR1 is SGHRS and CDR2 is YFSETQ. Trimming removed 4 bases at V and 7 bases at J, with 14 bases between. DNA for the CDR3: TGCGCCAGCAGCAACAGGGTAGGGGGTGAAGCTTTCTTT. Its translation is CASSNRVGGEAFF.

The rearrangement links TRBV18 to TRBJ2-1; D is perhaps TRBD2 (6 bases). CDR1 and CDR2 from the germline V gene are KGHSH and LQKENI. The CDR3 extends over 14 amino acids. Trimming stripped 3 bases from V and 7 bases from J, with 13 bases between. The CDR3 sequence: CASSPGLFENEQFF. The CDR3 DNA follows: TGTGCCAGCTCACCGGGACTGTTCGAAAATGAGCAGTTCTTC.

This chain links TRBV9 with TRBJ1-1; D not resolved. Germline V gene data show CDR1 as SGDLS and CDR2 as YYNGEE. With 3 bases removed from V and 3 bases from J, the gap between germline ends came to 12 bases. This CDR3 spans 14 amino acids. The CDR3 here is CASSAGNLDTEAFF. DNA for the CDR3: TGTGCCAGCAGCGCGGGCAATTTGGACACTGAAGCTTTCTTT.

This chain joins TRBV19 and TRBJ1-1; D not certain. V was shortened by 3 bases and J by 6 bases, with 8 bases between the two germline ends. CDR1 LNHDA and CDR2 SQIVND come from the germline V gene (reference sequence). The CDR3 length is 12 residues. The CDR3 loop is CASSISPPEAFF. The CDR3 DNA reads TGTGCCAGTAGTATTAGTCCCCCTGAAGCTTTCTTT.

This clonotype was recorded a few times. V usage is TRBV30 and J usage is TRBJ2-5, with D possibly being TRBD2 (6 bases). The CDR3 totals 13 residues. CDR1 GTSNPN and CDR2 SVGIG come from the germline V gene (reference sequence). V was cut by 0 bases and J by 4 bases, with 9 bases left in between. The chain's CDR3 is CAWSVFGRETQYF. CDR3 bases: TGTGCCTGGAGTGTGTTCGGGAGAGAGACCCAGTACTTC.

Only a few counts were recorded for this clonotype. The CDR3, as DNA: TGTGCCAGCAGCCCTCACACGAACACCGGGGAGCTGTTTTTT. This sequence encodes CASSPHTNTGELFF. The V gene is TRBV5-4, the J gene TRBJ2-2; unclear D gene. The ends were cut back, 4 bases at V and 0 bases at J, with 7 bases in the middle. The CDR3 consists of 14 residues. Germline-derived CDR1 and CDR2 are SGHNT and YYREEE (reference sequence).

This clonotype has ten or more counts. The gene calls are TRBV7-3 and TRBJ2-2; 7 bases fit TRBD2. The CDR3 length is 16 residues. V dropped 5 bases and J dropped 3; count of bases not matched to a gene: 9. Germline-derived CDR1 and CDR2 are SGHTA and FQGTGA. The CDR3 DNA sequence: TGTGCCAGCAGCCTGCCCCGGGAGGACTACACCGGGGAGCTGTTTTTT. Translating gives CASSLPREDYTGELFF.

This clonotype came up a few times. The V and J genes are TRBV7-2 and TRBJ2-7; 8 nucleotides agree with TRBD1. The CDR3 loop spans 14 amino acids. Germline-derived CDR1 and CDR2 are SGHTA and FQGNSA. V lost 4 bases to trimming and J lost 2 bases; unmatched junction nucleotides: 4. The CDR3 DNA reads TGTGCCAGCAGCTCCTGGACAGGGCCCTACGAGCAGTACTTC. Its protein is CASSSWTGPYEQYF.

This clonotype came up a few times. This sequence joins TRBV29-1 and TRBJ2-5; 10 bases fit TRBD1. CDR1 and CDR2 (germline): SQVTM, ANQGSEA. The V segment lost 7 bases and the J segment 4 bases; nucleotides outside the gene matches: 3. The CDR3 contains 12 residues. The CDR3 here is CSARDRGETQYF. In DNA, the CDR3 is TGCAGCGCCAGGGACAGGGGAGAGACCCAGTACTTC.

The gene calls are TRBV4-3 and TRBJ2-5; D might be TRBD1 (5 bases). With 4 bases removed from V and 6 bases from J, the gap between germline ends came to 15 bases. This CDR3 is 14 amino acids long. Germline V gene lookup returns CDR1 LGHNA and CDR2 YSLEER. The CDR3 coding sequence is TGCGCCAGCAGCCCCTCTGCAGGGTGGAAGACCCAGTACTTC. Protein product: CASSPSAGWKTQYF.

In its sample, this clonotype was seen a few times. The V call is TRBV7-9, the J call TRBJ2-1; D is uncertain. Per germline, CDR1 SEHNR and CDR2 FQNEAQ (reference sequence). Deletions cut 8 bases from V and 10 bases from J, with 3 bases between. The CDR3 consists of 8 residues. As DNA, the CDR3 is TGTGCCAGCGGAGAGCAGTTCTTC. Protein sequence: CASGEQFF.

The V gene is TRBV7-6, the J gene TRBJ2-1; D is perhaps TRBD2 (5 bases). Germline CDR1 and CDR2: SGHVS and FNYEAQ. There are 15 residues in the CDR3. V shed 1 base and J shed 3 bases, with 10 bases lying between them. The CDR3 reads CASSLGRDLYNEQFF. Here the CDR3 DNA reads TGTGCCAGCAGCTTAGGTCGGGATCTCTACAATGAGCAGTTCTTC.

Only a few counts were recorded for this clonotype. The J gene is TRBJ2-1, the V gene TRBV7-2; no clear D gene. Trimming removed 3 bases at V and 2 bases at J, with 17 bases between. The germline V gene encodes CDR1 SGHTA and CDR2 FQGNSA. The CDR3 has 17 residues. The CDR3 protein is CASSFGPPGSPYNEQFF. In DNA form, the CDR3 reads TGTGCCAGCAGCTTCGGACCCCCAGGATCCCCCTACAATGAGCAGTTCTTC.

The chain has TRBV12-3 or TRBV12-4 and TRBJ2-7; D is perhaps TRBD1 (6 bases). Trimming left V 1 base short and J 4 bases short, with 11 bases between. The length of the CDR3 is 14 residues. CDR3 nucleotides: TGTGCCAGCAGTTTAGTGCAGGGGCTGTACGAGCAGTACTTC. This sequence encodes CASSLVQGLYEQYF.

The J gene is TRBJ2-3, the V gene TRBV6-6; D is uncertain. Trimming removed 7 bases from V and 0 bases from J, with 17 bases in between. This CDR3 region has 16 residues. Germline V gene data show CDR1 as MNHNY and CDR2 as SVGAGI (reference sequence). The CDR3 bases are TGTGCCAGCACCAAGTACCCGGGCGACAGCACAGATACGCAGTATTTT. This translates into CASTKYPGDSTDTQYF.

This clonotype has more than one count but fewer than ten. The J gene is TRBJ1-5, the V gene TRBV5-1; 9 bases fit TRBD1. The germline gives CDR1 SGHRS, CDR2 YFSETQ. The ends lost 4 bases at V and 7 bases at J; junction bases unmatched: 3. The CDR3 extends over 13 amino acids. CDR3 amino acids: CASSRTGDQPQHF. CDR3 sequence (DNA): TGCGCCAGCAGCAGGACAGGGGACCAGCCCCAGCATTTT.

The chain couples TRBV2 to TRBJ1-5, with D uncertain. The CDR3 consists of 13 residues. Germline V CDR1 and CDR2: SNHLY, FYNNEI. The ends were cut back, 6 bases at V and 6 bases at J, with 12 bases in the middle. The CDR3 protein is CASSKETSQPQHF. CDR3 nucleotides: TGTGCCAGCAGCAAGGAGACAAGTCAGCCCCAGCATTTT.

The J gene is TRBJ1-2, the V gene TRBV6-1, with TRBD1 identical over 8 bases. V trimming: 6 bases; J trimming: 3 bases; junction bases outside the gene matches: 9. This CDR3 comprises 15 residues. CDR1 is MNHNS and CDR2 is SASEGT in the germline V gene. The CDR3 reads CASRELSDRDYGYTF. The CDR3 DNA follows: TGTGCCAGCAGGGAACTTTCGGACAGGGACTATGGCTACACCTTC.

This clonotype was detected a few times. The gene calls are TRBV24-1 and TRBJ2-3; 7 nucleotides line up with TRBD2. The CDR3 has 15 residues. J lost 2 bases, V lost 3 bases, and 4 bases had no gene match. The V gene's germline CDR1 is KGHDR and CDR2 SFDVKD. CDR3 sequence reads: CATSDRTRATDTQYF. The CDR3 coding sequence is TGTGCCACCAGTGATAGGACTAGGGCCACAGATACGCAGTATTTT.

The rearrangement joins TRBV24-1 to TRBJ2-7; no clear D. Deletions cut 8 bases from V and 2 bases from J, with 15 bases between. The CDR3 runs 14 residues. Germline-derived CDR1 and CDR2 are KGHDR and SFDVKD. The CDR3 reads CATTPSAPPYEQYF. For the CDR3, the DNA is TGTGCCACCACCCCCTCAGCCCCCCCCTACGAGCAGTACTTC.

The rearrangement joins TRBV29-1 to TRBJ1-2; D gene uncertain. Trimming pared 2 bases from V and 2 bases from J, leaving 12 bases between. CDR1 SQVTM and CDR2 ANQGSEA come from the germline V gene. The CDR3 runs to 14 residues. The CDR3 DNA is TGCAGCGTTGAAAATTCTCCGGGGAACTATGGCTACACCTTC. Amino acid sequence: CSVENSPGNYGYTF.

This clonotype was picked up a small number of times. The chain uses TRBV11-2 and TRBJ1-1; TRBD1 matches at 9 bases. V trimming: 4 bases; J trimming: 8 bases; junction bases outside the gene matches: 5. Germline V gene sequence: CDR1 SGHAT, CDR2 FQNNGV. The CDR3 length is 13 residues. As DNA, the CDR3 is TGTGCCAGCAGCTATGGACAGGGGTCGGAAGCTTTCTTT. Translating it yields CASSYGQGSEAFF.

In this sample, this clonotype turned up a few times. The chain combines TRBV7-2 with TRBJ2-1; D call uncertain. Trimming stripped 0 bases from V and 4 bases from J, with 13 bases between. Per the germline V gene, CDR1 is SGHTA and CDR2 is FQGNSA. This CDR3 contains 16 residues. CDR3 sequence (DNA): TGTGCCAGCAGCTTAGCGTTGGAGATAATATACAATGAGCAGTTCTTC. It yields the protein CASSLALEIIYNEQFF.

A few counts support this clonotype. The chain links TRBV12-3 or TRBV12-4 to TRBJ2-3, with a tentative D call TRBD2 (5 bases). The CDR3 length is 16 residues. V gave up 6 bases and J gave up 5 bases, with 21 bases separating them. CDR3 nucleotides: TGTGCCAGCAGCCCCCCAGGAGGCGTTGCAATAGATACGCAGTATTTT. Translating it yields CASSPPGGVAIDTQYF.

The chain combines TRBV29-1 with TRBJ2-7; 7 nucleotides agree with TRBD1. The CDR3 is 16 amino acids. Trimming took 3 bases from V and 3 from J; bases not matched to a gene: 14. The germline V gene encodes CDR1 SQVTM and CDR2 ANQGSEA. CDR3 protein: CSVDFSRQGVCYEQYF. The CDR3 DNA follows: TGCAGCGTTGATTTTTCTCGACAGGGTGTGTGCTACGAGCAGTACTTC.

The rearrangement links TRBV5-1 to TRBJ2-4, with 12 bases lining up with TRBD1. This CDR3 is built from 16 residues. Trimming removed 4 bases from V and 8 bases from J; junction bases left unmatched: 10. The germline CDR1 and CDR2 sequences are SGHRS and YFSETQ. CDR3 nucleotides: TGCGCCAGCAGCCCGGGACAGGGGGCCGTCGGGTACATTCAGTACTTC. Protein product: CASSPGQGAVGYIQYF.

This rearrangement joins TRBV21-1 to TRBJ2-1; the table's D call, TRBD2, has no DNA check behind it. TRBV21-1 counts as a pseudogene. The CDR3 is 17 residues long. In DNA, the CDR3 is TGTGCCAGGAGGGACAGGTCACTAGCGGGAGGAAACAATGAGCAGTTCTTC. It encodes CARRDRSLAGGNNEQFF.

Only a few counts were recorded for this clonotype. The CDR3 DNA reads TGTGCCACCAGCAGAGAGGTGGGGGTCTGGGAGACCCAGTACTTC. Protein product: CATSREVGVWETQYF. This chain links TRBV15 with TRBJ2-5, with D tentatively TRBD1 or TRBD2 (5 bases each). V was shortened by 0 bases and J by 5 bases, with 13 bases between the two germline ends. This CDR3 has 15 amino acids. Germline lookup yields CDR1 LNHNV and CDR2 YYDKDF (reference sequence).

This clonotype occurred a few times. The chain uses TRBV12-3 or TRBV12-4 and TRBJ1-2; D unclear. Trimming left V 1 base short and J 6 bases short, with 9 bases between. The CDR3 has 13 amino acids. CDR3 in amino acids: CASSLVGLDGYTF. In DNA form, the CDR3 reads TGTGCCAGCAGTTTAGTTGGGTTGGATGGCTACACCTTC.

This chain connects TRBV2 to TRBJ2-1, with 13 nucleotides matching TRBD2. V trimming: 7 bases; J trimming: 4 bases; junction bases outside the gene matches: 10. The CDR3 has 17 amino acids. The germline V gene encodes CDR1 SNHLY and CDR2 FYNNEI. CDR3 DNA sequence: TGTGCCAGCATAGGGACTAGCGGGGTTTTCGGGTACAATGAGCAGTTCTTC. Protein product: CASIGTSGVFGYNEQFF.

This chain connects TRBV12-3 or TRBV12-4 to TRBJ2-7; D ambiguous. Trimming removed 3 bases at V and 2 bases at J, with 11 bases between. This CDR3 is built from 14 residues. The CDR3 is CASSFALGTYEQYF. The CDR3 DNA sequence: TGTGCCAGCAGTTTCGCTCTGGGGACCTACGAGCAGTACTTC.

The rearrangement links TRBV4-1 to TRBJ2-5; D is perhaps TRBD1 (6 bases). The V end lost 5 bases, the J end lost 2 bases, and 15 bases lay between the germline ends. CDR3 length: 15 residues. Germline lookup yields CDR1 MGHRA and CDR2 YSYEKL. The CDR3 DNA follows: TGCGCCAGCAGCAGGACTCGGACAGTTCAAGAGACCCAGTACTTC. This translates into CASSRTRTVQETQYF.